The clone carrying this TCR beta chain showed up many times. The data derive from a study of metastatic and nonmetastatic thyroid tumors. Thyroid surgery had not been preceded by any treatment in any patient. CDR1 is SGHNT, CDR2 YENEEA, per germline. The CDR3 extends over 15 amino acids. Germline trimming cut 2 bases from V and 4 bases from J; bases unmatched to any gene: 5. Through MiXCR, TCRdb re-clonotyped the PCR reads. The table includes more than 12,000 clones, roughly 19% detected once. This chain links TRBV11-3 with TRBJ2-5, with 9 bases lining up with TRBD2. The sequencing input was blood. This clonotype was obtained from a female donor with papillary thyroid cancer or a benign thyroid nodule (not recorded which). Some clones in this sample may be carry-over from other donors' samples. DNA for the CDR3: TGTGCCAGCAGCTTAAGTAGCGGGAGATTAGAGACCCAGTACTTC. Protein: CASSLSSGRLETQYF.